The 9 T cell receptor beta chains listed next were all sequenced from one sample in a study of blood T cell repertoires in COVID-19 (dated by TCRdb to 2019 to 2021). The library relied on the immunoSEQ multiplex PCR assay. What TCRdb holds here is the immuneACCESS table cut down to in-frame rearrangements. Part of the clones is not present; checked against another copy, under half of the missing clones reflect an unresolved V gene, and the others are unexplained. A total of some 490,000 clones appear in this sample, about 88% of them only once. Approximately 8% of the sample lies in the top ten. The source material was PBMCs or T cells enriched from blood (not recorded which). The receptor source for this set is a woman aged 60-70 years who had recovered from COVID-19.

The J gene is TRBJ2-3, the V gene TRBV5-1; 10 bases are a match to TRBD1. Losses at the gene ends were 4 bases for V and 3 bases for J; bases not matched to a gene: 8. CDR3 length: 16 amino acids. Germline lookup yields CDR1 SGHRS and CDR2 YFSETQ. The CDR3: CASSVIGGQGTDTQYF. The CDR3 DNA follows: TGCGCCAGCAGCGTCATCGGGGGACAGGGGACAGATACGCAGTATTTT.

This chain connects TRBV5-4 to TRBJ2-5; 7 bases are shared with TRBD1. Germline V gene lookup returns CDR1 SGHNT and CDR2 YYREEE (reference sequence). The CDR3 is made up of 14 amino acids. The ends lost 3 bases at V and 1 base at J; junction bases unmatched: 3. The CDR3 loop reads CASSSQGSQETQYF. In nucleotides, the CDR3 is TGTGCCAGCAGCTCACAGGGGTCCCAAGAGACCCAGTACTTC.

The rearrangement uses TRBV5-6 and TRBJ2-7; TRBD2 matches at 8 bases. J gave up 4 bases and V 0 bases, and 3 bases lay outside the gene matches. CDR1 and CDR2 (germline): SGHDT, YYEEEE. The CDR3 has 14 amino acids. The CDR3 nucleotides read TGTGCCAGCAGCTTGGGAGCGGGGGCTTACGAGCAGTACTTC. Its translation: CASSLGAGAYEQYF.

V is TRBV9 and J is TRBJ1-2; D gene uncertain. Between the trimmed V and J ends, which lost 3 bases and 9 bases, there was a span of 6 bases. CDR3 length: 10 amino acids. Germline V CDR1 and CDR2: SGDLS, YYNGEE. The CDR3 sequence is CASSGASYTF. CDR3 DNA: TGTGCCAGCAGCGGGGCGAGCTACACCTTC.

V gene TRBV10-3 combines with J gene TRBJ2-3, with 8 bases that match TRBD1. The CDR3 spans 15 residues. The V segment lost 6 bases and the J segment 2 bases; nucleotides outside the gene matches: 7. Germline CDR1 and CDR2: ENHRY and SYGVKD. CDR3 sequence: CAIRGQGEYTDTQYF. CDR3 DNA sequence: TGTGCCATCAGAGGACAGGGCGAGTACACAGATACGCAGTATTTT.

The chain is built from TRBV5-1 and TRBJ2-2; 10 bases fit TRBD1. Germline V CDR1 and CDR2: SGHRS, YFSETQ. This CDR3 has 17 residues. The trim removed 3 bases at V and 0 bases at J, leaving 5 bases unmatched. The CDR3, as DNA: TGCGCCAGCAGCTCCCGGGGACAGGGGTCGAACACCGGGGAGCTGTTTTTT. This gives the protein CASSSRGQGSNTGELFF.

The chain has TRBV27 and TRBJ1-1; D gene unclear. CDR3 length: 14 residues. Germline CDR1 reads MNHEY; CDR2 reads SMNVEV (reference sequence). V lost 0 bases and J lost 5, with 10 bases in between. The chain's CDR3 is CASSLSGLGTEAFF. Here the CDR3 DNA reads TGTGCCAGCAGTTTATCAGGCCTAGGAACTGAAGCTTTCTTT.

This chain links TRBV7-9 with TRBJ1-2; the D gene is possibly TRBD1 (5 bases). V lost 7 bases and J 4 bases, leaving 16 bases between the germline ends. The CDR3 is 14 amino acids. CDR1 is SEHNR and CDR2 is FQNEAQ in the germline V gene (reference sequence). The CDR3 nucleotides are TGTGCCAGCAACATAGGGGCCGACGGCTATGGCTACACCTTC. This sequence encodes CASNIGADGYGYTF.

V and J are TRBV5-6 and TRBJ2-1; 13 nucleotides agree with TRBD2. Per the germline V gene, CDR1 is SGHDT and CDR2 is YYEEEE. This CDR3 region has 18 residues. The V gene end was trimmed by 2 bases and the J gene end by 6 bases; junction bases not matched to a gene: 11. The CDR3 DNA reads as TGTGCCAGCAGCTTTAGAACTAGCGGGGGGGCGCCGCCCAATGAGCAGTTCTTC. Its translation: CASSFRTSGGAPPNEQFF.